Following are 20 T cell receptor beta chains from one sample sequenced in a study of cytomegalovirus exposure and HLA in healthy donors. Libraries were prepared by immunoSEQ multiplex PCR; TCRdb keeps only in-frame clonotypes and omits some of them. This sample has approximately 300,000 clones, with 86% found just once. What was sequenced was PBMCs. Receptors were obtained from a woman younger than 30 in good health and CMV-seronegative.

The V and J genes are TRBV6-1 and TRBJ1-2; 7 bases map to TRBD1. Germline CDR1 reads MNHNS; CDR2 reads SASEGT. This CDR3 spans 13 amino acids. V lost 6 bases and J lost 5; bases outside the gene matches: 6. CDR3 in amino acids: CASRGTVDYGYTF. CDR3 nucleotide sequence: TGTGCCAGCAGGGGGACAGTCGATTATGGCTACACCTTC.

V and J are TRBV5-4 and TRBJ2-7; 9 bases line up with TRBD1. This CDR3 has 15 amino acids. V shed 3 bases and J 7 bases; nucleotides not matched to a gene: 11. From germline, CDR1 is SGHNT and CDR2 YYREEE (reference sequence). The CDR3 reads CASSSRTGDAGEQYF. DNA for the CDR3: TGTGCCAGCAGCTCCCGGACAGGGGATGCAGGGGAGCAGTACTTC. Based on the CDR3 plus reference TRBV5-4 and TRBJ2-7, the full variable domain is ETGVTQSPTHLIKTRGQQVTLRCSSQSGHNTVSWYQQALGQGPQFIFQYYREEENGRGNFPPRFSGLQFPNYSSELNVNALELDDSALYLCASSSRTGDAGEQYFGPGTRLTVT.

This clone was observed a few times. The V and J genes are TRBV10-3 and TRBJ1-1, with 7 bases matching TRBD1. V lost 0 bases to trimming and J lost 5 bases; unmatched junction nucleotides: 3. This CDR3 comprises 14 residues. From germline, CDR1 is ENHRY and CDR2 SYGVKD. This CDR3 reads CAISESTGLTEAFF. CDR3 bases: TGTGCCATCAGTGAGTCGACAGGGTTAACTGAAGCTTTCTTT.

The V and J genes are TRBV27 and TRBJ2-1, with a tentative D call TRBD2 (6 bases). CDR1 is MNHEY, CDR2 SMNVEV, per germline (reference sequence). This CDR3 contains 15 residues. V lost 6 bases, J lost 9 bases, and 21 bases lay in between. CDR3 bases: TGTGCCAGCAGCTTCAGCGGAGGGGCCGCGGGTGAGCAGTTCTTC. This sequence encodes CASSFSGGAAGEQFF.

This clone was recorded only once. The chain is built from TRBV27 and TRBJ2-7; TRBD1 matches at 7 bases. The J segment lost 2 bases and the V segment lost 6 bases, leaving 13 bases of the junction unmatched. The CDR3 extends over 16 amino acids. CDR1 and CDR2 (germline): MNHEY, SMNVEV (reference sequence). CDR3 sequence reads: CASSPRTGPRAYEQYF. The CDR3 DNA reads TGTGCCAGCAGCCCCCGGACAGGCCCAAGGGCCTACGAGCAGTACTTC.

This sequence joins TRBV18 and TRBJ1-2, with D unresolved. V gave up 0 bases and J gave up 5 bases, with 13 bases separating them. Germline CDR1 KGHSH, CDR2 LQKENI. This CDR3 contains 15 residues. The CDR3 nucleotides are TGTGCCAGCTCACCACCGGGAGGCCTTGGGTATGGCTACACCTTC. As protein: CASSPPGGLGYGYTF.

In its sample, this clone was seen once. This chain connects TRBV12-5 to TRBJ2-7, with 8 bases identical to TRBD1. Germline V gene sequence: CDR1 LGHNT, CDR2 FRNRAP. Losses at the gene ends were 4 bases for V and 3 bases for J; bases not matched to a gene: 5. This CDR3 is 14 amino acids long. The CDR3 spells CASGSDRGFYEQYF. The CDR3 bases are TGTGCTAGTGGTTCCGACAGGGGTTTCTACGAGCAGTACTTC.

A few counts support this clone. The chain recombines TRBV4-2 with TRBJ2-7; 7 bases map to TRBD1. V was pared by 5 bases and J by 6 bases, with 4 bases of the junction left unmatched. CDR1 and CDR2 (germline): LGHNA, YNFKEQ. CDR3 length: 12 amino acids. The chain's CDR3 is CASSETGAEQYF. Here the CDR3 DNA reads TGTGCCAGCAGCGAAACAGGGGCCGAGCAGTACTTC.

CDR3 sequence (DNA): TGCGCCAGCAGCTTGGGAGGCGACGCGAACACCGGGGAGCTGTTTTTT. This translates into CASSLGGDANTGELFF. The chain links TRBV5-1 to TRBJ2-2; D is unclear. Germline CDR1 SGHRS, CDR2 YFSETQ. The ends were cut back, 0 bases at V and 0 bases at J, with 9 bases in the middle. The CDR3 has 16 residues.

The chain recombines TRBV2 with TRBJ2-7; D call uncertain. There are 12 residues in the CDR3. Germline V gene data show CDR1 as SNHLY and CDR2 as FYNNEI. V dropped 5 bases and J dropped 6 bases, with 11 bases sitting between them. The DNA of the CDR3 is TGTGCCAGCAGTCCCCCCCCCTCCGAGCAGTACTTC. Encoded protein: CASSPPPSEQYF.

The gene calls are TRBV7-2 and TRBJ2-7; 7 bases line up with TRBD2. Losses at the gene ends were 5 bases for V and 6 bases for J; bases not matched to a gene: 13. Germline loops: CDR1 SGHTA, CDR2 FQGNSA. The CDR3 extends over 15 amino acids. The CDR3 loop is CASSRSWAGAGEQYF. The DNA for the CDR3 is TGTGCCAGCAGCCGCAGTTGGGCGGGAGCGGGCGAGCAGTACTTC.

This chain joins TRBV28 and TRBJ2-5; no firm D call. V lost 8 bases to trimming and J lost 3 bases, with 16 bases between them. CDR1 and CDR2 from the germline V gene are MDHEN and SYDVKM. The CDR3 is 14 residues long. DNA of the CDR3: TGTGCCAGCCGGCCGGGTAGGATGGAAGAGACCCAGTACTTC. Translating it yields CASRPGRMEETQYF.

The genes are TRBV9 and TRBJ2-3; TRBD2 agrees at 11 bases. The CDR3 runs 18 residues. Germline CDR1 and CDR2: SGDLS and YYNGEE. The ends lost 4 bases at V and 6 bases at J; junction bases unmatched: 16. Here the CDR3 reads CASSYGLTSGESGDTQYF. CDR3 nucleotide sequence: TGTGCCAGCAGCTACGGCCTGACTAGCGGGGAATCCGGGGATACGCAGTATTTT.

The chain recombines TRBV6-5 with TRBJ2-5; 9 positions agree with TRBD1. V gave up 5 bases and J gave up 4 bases; unmatched junction bases: 8. Germline CDR1 MNHEY, CDR2 SVGAGI. The CDR3 contains 15 residues. The CDR3 loop is CASSQDTGGPETQYF. The CDR3 bases are TGTGCCAGCAGTCAAGACACAGGGGGCCCAGAGACCCAGTACTTC.

The chain is built from TRBV28 and TRBJ2-2; TRBD1 is a possible D gene (5 bases). Germline V gene sequence: CDR1 MDHEN, CDR2 SYDVKM. The CDR3 is 13 residues long. With 6 bases removed from V and 4 bases from J, the gap between germline ends came to 9 bases. The CDR3 loop is CASRLRVTGELFF. CDR3 DNA: TGTGCCAGCAGACTCAGGGTCACCGGGGAGCTGTTTTTT.

This chain joins TRBV27 and TRBJ2-7; tentative D call: TRBD2 (5 bases). Trimming took 2 bases from V and 7 from J, leaving 15 bases between them. The CDR3 covers 14 residues. Germline loops: CDR1 MNHEY, CDR2 SMNVEV (reference sequence). The CDR3 sequence is CASSLDSVMREQYF. CDR3 nucleotide sequence: TGTGCCAGCAGTTTAGATAGCGTGATGAGGGAGCAGTACTTC.

The chain is built from TRBV6-4 and TRBJ2-1; 9 positions agree with TRBD1. The CDR3 spans 16 residues. Losses at the gene ends were 8 bases for V and 4 bases for J; bases not matched to a gene: 12. CDR1 and CDR2 (germline): MRHNA, SNTAGT. CDR3 bases: TGTGCCAGCGCTAAGGGACAGGGAGATGGGTACAATGAGCAGTTCTTC. It yields the protein CASAKGQGDGYNEQFF.

The chain uses TRBV6-6 and TRBJ1-2; D perhaps matches TRBD1 (5 bases). The CDR3 covers 15 residues. V was trimmed by 2 bases and J by 5 bases, leaving 15 bases between them. Germline CDR1 MNHNY, CDR2 SVGAGI (reference sequence). CDR3 loop: CASSYGAGDAYGYTF. In DNA, the CDR3 is TGTGCCAGCAGTTACGGGGCAGGCGACGCATATGGCTACACCTTC.

The chain uses TRBV28 and TRBJ1-2; 12 positions match TRBD1. Looked up from germline, CDR1 is MDHEN and CDR2 is SYDVKM. The CDR3 length is 15 residues. The junction had 8 bases not matched to a gene; V was cut back by 4 bases and J by 8 bases. In nucleotides, the CDR3 is TGTGCCAGCAGTTCTCCCGGGACAGGGGGCCAGGGCTACACCTTC. It yields the protein CASSSPGTGGQGYTF.

V is TRBV2 and J is TRBJ1-1; D is perhaps TRBD1 (5 bases). V lost 4 bases to trimming and J lost 4 bases, with 16 bases between them. This CDR3 has 15 residues. Germline values: CDR1 SNHLY, CDR2 FYNNEI. CDR3 residues: CASSVGGAKSTEAFF. The CDR3 region has the DNA TGTGCCAGCAGTGTAGGTGGGGCAAAAAGCACTGAAGCTTTCTTT. Using reference TRBV2 and TRBJ1-1 for the parts outside the CDR3, the full variable domain is EPEVTQTPSHQVTQMGQEVILRCVPISNHLYFYWYRQILGQKVEFLVSFYNNEISEKSEIFDDQFSVERPDGSNFTLKIRSTKLEDSAMYFCASSVGGAKSTEAFFGQGTRLTVV.